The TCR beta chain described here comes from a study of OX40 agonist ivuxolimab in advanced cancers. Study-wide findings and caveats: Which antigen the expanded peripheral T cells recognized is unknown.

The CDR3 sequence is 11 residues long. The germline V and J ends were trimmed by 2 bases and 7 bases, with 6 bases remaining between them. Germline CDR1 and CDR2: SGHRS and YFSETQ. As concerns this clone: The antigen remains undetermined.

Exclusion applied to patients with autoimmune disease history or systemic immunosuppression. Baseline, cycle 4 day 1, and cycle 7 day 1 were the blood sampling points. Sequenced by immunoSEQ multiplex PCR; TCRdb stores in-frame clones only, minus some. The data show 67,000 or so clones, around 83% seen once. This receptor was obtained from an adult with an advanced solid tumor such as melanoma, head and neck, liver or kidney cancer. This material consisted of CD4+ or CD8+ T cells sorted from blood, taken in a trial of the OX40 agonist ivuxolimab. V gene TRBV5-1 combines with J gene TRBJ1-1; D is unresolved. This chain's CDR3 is CASSLGGEAFF. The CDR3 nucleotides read TGCGCCAGCAGCTTAGGTGGTGAAGCTTTCTTT. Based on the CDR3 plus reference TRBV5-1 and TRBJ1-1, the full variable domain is KAGVTQTPRYLIKTRGQQVTLSCSPISGHRSVSWYQQTPGQGLQFLFEYFSETQRNKGNFPGRFSGRQFSNSRSEMNVSTLELGDSALYLCASSLGGEAFFGQGTRLTVV.